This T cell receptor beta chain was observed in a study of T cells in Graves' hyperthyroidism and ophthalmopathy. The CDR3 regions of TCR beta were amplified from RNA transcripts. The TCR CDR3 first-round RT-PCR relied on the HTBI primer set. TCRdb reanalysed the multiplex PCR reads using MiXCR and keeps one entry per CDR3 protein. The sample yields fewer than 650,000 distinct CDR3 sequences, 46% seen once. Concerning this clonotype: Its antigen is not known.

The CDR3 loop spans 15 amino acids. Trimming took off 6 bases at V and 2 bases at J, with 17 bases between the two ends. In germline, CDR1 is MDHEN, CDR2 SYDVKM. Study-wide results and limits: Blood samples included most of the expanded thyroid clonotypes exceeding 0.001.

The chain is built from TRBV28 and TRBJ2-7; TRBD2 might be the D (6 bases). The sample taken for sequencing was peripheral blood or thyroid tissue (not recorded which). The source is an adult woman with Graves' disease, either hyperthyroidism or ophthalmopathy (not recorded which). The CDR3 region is CASSSIGGRPYEQYF. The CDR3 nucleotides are TGTGCCAGCAGCTCTATAGGAGGGAGACCCTACGAGCAGTACTTC.